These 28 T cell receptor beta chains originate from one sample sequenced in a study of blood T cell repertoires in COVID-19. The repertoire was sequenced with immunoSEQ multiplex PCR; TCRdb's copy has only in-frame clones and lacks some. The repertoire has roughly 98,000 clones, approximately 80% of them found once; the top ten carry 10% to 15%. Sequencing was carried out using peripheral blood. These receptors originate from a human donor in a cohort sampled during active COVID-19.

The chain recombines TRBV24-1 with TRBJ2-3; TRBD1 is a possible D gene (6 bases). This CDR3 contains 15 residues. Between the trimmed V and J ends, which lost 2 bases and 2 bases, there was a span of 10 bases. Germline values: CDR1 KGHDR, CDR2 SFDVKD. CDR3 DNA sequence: TGTGCCACCAGTGATTCCAACAGGGTCACAGATACGCAGTATTTT. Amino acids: CATSDSNRVTDTQYF.

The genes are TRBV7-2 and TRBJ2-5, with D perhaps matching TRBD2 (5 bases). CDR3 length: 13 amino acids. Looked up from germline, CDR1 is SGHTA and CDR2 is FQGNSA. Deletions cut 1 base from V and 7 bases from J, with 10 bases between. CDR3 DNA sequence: TGTGCCAGCAGCTTAGTGGCCCGGGGGACCCAGTACTTC. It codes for CASSLVARGTQYF.

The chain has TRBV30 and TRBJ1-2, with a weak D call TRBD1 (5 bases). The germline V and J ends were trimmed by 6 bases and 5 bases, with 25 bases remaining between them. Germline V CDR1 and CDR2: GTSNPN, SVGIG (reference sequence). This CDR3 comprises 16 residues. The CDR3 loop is CACHRSGRGNRYGYTF. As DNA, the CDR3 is TGTGCCTGCCATAGAAGCGGGAGGGGTAATCGGTATGGCTACACCTTC.

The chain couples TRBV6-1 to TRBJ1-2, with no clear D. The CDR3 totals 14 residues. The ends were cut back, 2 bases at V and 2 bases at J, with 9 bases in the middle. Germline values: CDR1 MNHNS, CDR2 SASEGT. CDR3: CASSEMAENYGYTF. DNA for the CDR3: TGTGCCAGCAGTGAAATGGCGGAGAACTATGGCTACACCTTC.

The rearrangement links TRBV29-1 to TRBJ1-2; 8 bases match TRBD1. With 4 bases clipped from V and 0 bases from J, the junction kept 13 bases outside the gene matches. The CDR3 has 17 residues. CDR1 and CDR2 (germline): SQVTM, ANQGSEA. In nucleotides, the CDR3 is TGCAGCGTTGTTAGTTCCACAGGGGGGAGAGCTAACTATGGCTACACCTTC. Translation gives CSVVSSTGGRANYGYTF.

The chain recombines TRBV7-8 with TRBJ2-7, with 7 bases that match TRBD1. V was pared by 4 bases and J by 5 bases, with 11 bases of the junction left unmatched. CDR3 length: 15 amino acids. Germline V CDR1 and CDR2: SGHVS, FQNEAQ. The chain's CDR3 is CASSYGTVRMDEQYF. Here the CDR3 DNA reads TGTGCCAGCAGCTATGGGACAGTTCGAATGGACGAGCAGTACTTC.

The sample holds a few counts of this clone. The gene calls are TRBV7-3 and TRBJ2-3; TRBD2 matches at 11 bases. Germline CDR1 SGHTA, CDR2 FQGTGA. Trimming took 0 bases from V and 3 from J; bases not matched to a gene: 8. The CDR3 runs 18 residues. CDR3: CASSLTYSGGARTDTQYF. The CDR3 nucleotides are TGTGCCAGCAGCTTAACGTATAGCGGGGGGGCTCGGACAGATACGCAGTATTTT.

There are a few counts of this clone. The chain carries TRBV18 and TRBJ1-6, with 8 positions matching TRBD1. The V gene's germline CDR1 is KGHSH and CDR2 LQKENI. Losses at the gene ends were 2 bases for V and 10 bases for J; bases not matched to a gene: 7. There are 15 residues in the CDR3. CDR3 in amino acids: CASSPATGVGSPLHF. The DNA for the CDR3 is TGTGCCAGCTCACCAGCGACAGGGGTCGGCTCACCCCTCCACTTT. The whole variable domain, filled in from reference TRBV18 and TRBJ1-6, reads NAGVMQNPRHLVRRRGQEARLRCSPMKGHSHVYWYRQLPEEGLKFMVYLQKENIIDESGMPKERFSAEFPKEGPSILRIQQVVRGDSAAYFCASSPATGVGSPLHFGNGTRLTVT.

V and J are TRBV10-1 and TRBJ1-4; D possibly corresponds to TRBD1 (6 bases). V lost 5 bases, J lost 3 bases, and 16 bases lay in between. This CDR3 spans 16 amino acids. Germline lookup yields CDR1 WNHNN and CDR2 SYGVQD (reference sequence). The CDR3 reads CASSSREGGPNEKLFF. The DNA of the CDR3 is TGCGCCAGCAGTTCCAGGGAGGGGGGACCTAATGAAAAACTGTTTTTT.

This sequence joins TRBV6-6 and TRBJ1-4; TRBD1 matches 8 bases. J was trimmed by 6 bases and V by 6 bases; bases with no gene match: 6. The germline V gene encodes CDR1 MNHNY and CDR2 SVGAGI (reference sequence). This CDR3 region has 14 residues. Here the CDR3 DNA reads TGTGCCAGCAGAAAAACAGGGGGGTATGAAAAACTGTTTTTT. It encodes CASRKTGGYEKLFF.

The CDR3 spells CASIHRDTEAFF. DNA for the CDR3: TGTGCCAGCATCCACAGGGACACTGAAGCTTTCTTT. The chain has TRBV28 and TRBJ1-1, with D possibly being TRBD1 (6 bases). The V end lost 7 bases, the J end lost 3 bases, and 9 bases lay between the germline ends. The CDR3 consists of 12 residues. From germline, CDR1 is MDHEN and CDR2 SYDVKM.

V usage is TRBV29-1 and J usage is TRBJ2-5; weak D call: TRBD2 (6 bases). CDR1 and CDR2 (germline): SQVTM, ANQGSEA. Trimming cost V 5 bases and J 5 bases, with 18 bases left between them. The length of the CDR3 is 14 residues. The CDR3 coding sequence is TGCAGCGTTTCCTCCGGGAGATTCGTGGAGACCCAGTACTTC. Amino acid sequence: CSVSSGRFVETQYF.

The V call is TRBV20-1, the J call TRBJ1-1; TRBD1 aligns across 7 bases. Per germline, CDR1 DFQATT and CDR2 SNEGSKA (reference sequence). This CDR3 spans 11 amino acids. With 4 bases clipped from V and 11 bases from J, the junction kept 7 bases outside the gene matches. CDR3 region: CSATRGEAAFF. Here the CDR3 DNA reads TGCAGTGCTACCAGGGGGGAGGCGGCTTTCTTT.

The CDR3 region has the DNA TGTGCTAGTGGTTCCTGGGACACGTATGGCTACACCTTC. Amino acid sequence: CASGSWDTYGYTF. This chain connects TRBV12-5 to TRBJ1-2; possible D gene TRBD1, 6 bases. Trimming shortened V by 4 bases and J by 5 bases, and 11 bases separated the two germline ends. The length of the CDR3 is 13 residues. Per germline, CDR1 LGHNT and CDR2 FRNRAP. The variable domain in full, completed from reference TRBV12-5 and TRBJ1-2, reads DARVTQTPRHKVTEMGQEVTMRCQPILGHNTVFWYRQTMMQGLELLAYFRNRAPLDDSGMPKDRFSAEMPDATLATLKIQPSEPRDSAVYFCASGSWDTYGYTFGSGTRLTVV.

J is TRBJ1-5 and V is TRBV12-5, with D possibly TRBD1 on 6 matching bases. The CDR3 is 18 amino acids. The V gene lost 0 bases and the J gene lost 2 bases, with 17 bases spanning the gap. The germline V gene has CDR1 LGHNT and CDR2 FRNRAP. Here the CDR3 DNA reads TGTGCTAGTGGTTTGGTACTCGGGAGGGGGTTCCGCAATCAGCCCCAGCATTTT. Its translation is CASGLVLGRGFRNQPQHF.

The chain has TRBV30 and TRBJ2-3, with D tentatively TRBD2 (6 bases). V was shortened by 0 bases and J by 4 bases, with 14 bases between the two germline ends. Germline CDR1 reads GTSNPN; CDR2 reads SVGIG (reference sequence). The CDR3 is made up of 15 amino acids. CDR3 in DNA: TGTGCCTGGAGTGTATTTGGGGGGTTCCCAGATACGCAGTATTTT. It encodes CAWSVFGGFPDTQYF.

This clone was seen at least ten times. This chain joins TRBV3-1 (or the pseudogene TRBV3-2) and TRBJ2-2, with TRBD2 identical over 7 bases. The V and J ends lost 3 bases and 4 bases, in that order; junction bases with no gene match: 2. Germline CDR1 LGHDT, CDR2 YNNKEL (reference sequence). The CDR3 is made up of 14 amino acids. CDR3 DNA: TGTGCCAGCAGCCACAGCGGGGTCACCGGGGAGCTGTTTTTT. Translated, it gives CASSHSGVTGELFF.

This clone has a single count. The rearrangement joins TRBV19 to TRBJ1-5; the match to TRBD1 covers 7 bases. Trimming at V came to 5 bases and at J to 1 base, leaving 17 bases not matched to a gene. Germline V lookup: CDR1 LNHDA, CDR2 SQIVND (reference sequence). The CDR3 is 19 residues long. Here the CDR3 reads CASSPRDRSLGVSNQPQHF. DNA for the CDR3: TGTGCCAGTAGTCCTCGGGACAGATCCCTGGGGGTCAGCAATCAGCCCCAGCATTTT.

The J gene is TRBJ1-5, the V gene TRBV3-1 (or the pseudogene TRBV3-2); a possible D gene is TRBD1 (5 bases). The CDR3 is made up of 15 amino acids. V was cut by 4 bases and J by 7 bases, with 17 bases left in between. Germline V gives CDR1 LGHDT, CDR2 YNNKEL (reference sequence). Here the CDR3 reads CASSPLGGRGQPQHF. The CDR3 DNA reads TGTGCCAGCAGCCCCTTGGGCGGACGGGGGCAGCCCCAGCATTTT.

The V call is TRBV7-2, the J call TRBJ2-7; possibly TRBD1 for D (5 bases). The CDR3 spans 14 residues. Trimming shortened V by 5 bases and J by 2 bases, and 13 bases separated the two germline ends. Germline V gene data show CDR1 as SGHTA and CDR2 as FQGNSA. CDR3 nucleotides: TGTGCCAGCAGCCCCCAGGGCTCCCCCTACGAGCAGTACTTC. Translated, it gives CASSPQGSPYEQYF.

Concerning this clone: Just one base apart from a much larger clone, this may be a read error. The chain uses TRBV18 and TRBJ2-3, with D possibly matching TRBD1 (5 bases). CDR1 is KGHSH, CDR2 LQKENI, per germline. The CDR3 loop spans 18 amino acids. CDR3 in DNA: TGTGCCAGCCCACCCCCAACGGTCAGGGTTGATCGCACAGATACGCAGTATTTT. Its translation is CASPPPTVRVDRTDTQYF. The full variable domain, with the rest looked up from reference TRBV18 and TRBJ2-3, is NAGVMQNPRHLVRRRGQEARLRCSPMKGHSHVYWYRQLPEEGLKFMVYLQKENIIDESGMPKERFSAEFPKEGPSILRIQQVVRGDSAAYFCASPPPTVRVDRTDTQYFGPGTRLTVL.

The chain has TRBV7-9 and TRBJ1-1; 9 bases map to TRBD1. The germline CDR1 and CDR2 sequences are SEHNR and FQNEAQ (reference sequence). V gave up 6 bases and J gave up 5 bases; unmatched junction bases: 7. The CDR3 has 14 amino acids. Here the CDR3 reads CASRGRQGGTEAFF. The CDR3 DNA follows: TGTGCCAGCAGGGGGCGACAGGGGGGAACTGAAGCTTTCTTT.

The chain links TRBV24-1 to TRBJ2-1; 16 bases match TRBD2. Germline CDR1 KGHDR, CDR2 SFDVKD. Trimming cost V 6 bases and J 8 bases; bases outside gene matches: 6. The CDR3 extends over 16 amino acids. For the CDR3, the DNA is TGTGCCACCAGTTTGCCGGGACTAGCGGGGGGGCATGAGCAGTTCTTC. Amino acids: CATSLPGLAGGHEQFF.

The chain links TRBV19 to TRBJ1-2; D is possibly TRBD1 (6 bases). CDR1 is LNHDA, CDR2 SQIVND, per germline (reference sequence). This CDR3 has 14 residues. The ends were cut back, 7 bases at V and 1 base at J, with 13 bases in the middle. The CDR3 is CASIPGHLNYGYTF. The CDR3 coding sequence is TGTGCCAGTATTCCGGGACACCTTAACTATGGCTACACCTTC.

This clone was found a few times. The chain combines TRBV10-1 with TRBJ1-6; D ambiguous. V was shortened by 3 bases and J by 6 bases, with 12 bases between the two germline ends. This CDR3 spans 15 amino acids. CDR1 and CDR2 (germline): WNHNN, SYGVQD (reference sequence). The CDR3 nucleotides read TGCGCCAGCAGTGATGGCGCAGAGGGTAATTCACCCCTCCACTTT. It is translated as CASSDGAEGNSPLHF.

The CDR3 spells CAISELAGAGEQYF. The DNA of the CDR3 is TGTGCCATCAGCGAACTAGCGGGGGCGGGTGAGCAGTACTTC. This chain uses TRBV10-3 with TRBJ2-7; TRBD2 matches at 11 bases. Per the germline V gene, CDR1 is ENHRY and CDR2 is SYGVKD. The V and J ends lost 6 bases and 7 bases, in that order; junction bases with no gene match: 8. This CDR3 spans 14 amino acids.

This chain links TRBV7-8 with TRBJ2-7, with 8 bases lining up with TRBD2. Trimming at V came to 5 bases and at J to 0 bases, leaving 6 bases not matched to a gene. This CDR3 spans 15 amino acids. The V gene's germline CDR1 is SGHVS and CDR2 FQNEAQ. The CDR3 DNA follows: TGTGCCAGCAGCCCCAGCGGGGGAAGCTCCTACGAGCAGTACTTC. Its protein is CASSPSGGSSYEQYF.

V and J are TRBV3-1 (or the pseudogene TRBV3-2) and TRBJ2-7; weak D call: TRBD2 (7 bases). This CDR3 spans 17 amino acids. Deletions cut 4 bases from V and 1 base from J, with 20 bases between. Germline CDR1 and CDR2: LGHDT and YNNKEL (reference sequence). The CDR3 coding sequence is TGTGCCAGCAGCCCTCGGGGGGCTGGGACGGCTTCCTACGAGCAGTACTTC. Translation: CASSPRGAGTASYEQYF.